This T cell receptor (beta chain) was observed in a study of neoadjuvant anti-PD-1 for oral cavity cancer. This table comes from immunoSEQ multiplex PCR, and its TCRdb copy is limited to in-frame clones, with some not included. The table has about 16,000 clones, around 72% seen once. This CDR3 region has 12 residues. The V and J ends lost 2 bases and 4 bases respectively, with 3 bases between them. Germline CDR1 SGHAT, CDR2 FQNNGV. The source is a person aged 35-79 years with oral cavity squamous cell carcinoma. Sequences were derived from PBMCs, sampled before nivolumab (anti-PD-1) treatment. The chain couples TRBV11-2 to TRBJ2-1; D remains unclear. CDR3 DNA sequence: TGTGCCAGCAGCTTATTGTACAATGAGCAGTTCTTC. This codes for CASSLLYNEQFF.